This T cell receptor beta chain derives from a study of shared clonotypes between healthy human individuals. For this clone: Antigen specificity is unknown.

Study-wide results and limits: Sampling covered nothing but blood. Tissue TCR repertoires likely differ from those found in blood.

Sequenced by immunoSEQ multiplex PCR; TCRdb stores in-frame clones only, minus some. Of about 1.9 million clones listed, approximately 92% are singletons. V lost 1 base to trimming and J lost 7 bases, with 16 bases between them. This CDR3 comprises 16 residues. CDR1 and CDR2 (germline): LNHDA, SQIVND (reference sequence). CD8 cells regarded as naive lacked CD45RO, were positively chosen for CCR7, and omitted terminally differentiated effector memory CD45RA+ cells. The study drew all its donors from Caucasian adults living in Nashville, Tennessee. The rearrangement joins TRBV19 to TRBJ2-2, with D possibly TRBD1 on 7 matching bases. This receptor was taken from a man younger than 35 in good health. Some clones in this sample may be carry-over from other donors' samples. Input material: naive CD8+ T cells from PBMCs. CDR3 loop: CASSIGRGRQDGELFF. CDR3 nucleotides: TGTGCCAGTAGTATAGGGAGGGGGCGCCAGGACGGGGAGCTGTTTTTT.